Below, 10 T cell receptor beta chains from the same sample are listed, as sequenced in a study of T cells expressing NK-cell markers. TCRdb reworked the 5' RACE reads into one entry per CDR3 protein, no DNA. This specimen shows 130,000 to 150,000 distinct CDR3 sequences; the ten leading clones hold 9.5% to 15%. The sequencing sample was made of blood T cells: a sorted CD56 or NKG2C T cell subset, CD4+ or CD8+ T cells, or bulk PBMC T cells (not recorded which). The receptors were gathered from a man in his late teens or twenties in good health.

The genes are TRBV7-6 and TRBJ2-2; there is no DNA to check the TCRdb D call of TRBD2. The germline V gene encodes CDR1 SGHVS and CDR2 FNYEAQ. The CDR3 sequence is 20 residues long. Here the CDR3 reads CASSLALGLAGELNTGELFF.

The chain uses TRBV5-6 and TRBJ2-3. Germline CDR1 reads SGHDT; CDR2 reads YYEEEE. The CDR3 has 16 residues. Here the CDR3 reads CASSLAAYTNTDTQYF.

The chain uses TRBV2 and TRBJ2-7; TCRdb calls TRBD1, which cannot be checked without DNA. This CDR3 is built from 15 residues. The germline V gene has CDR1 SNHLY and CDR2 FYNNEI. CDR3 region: CASSPDPGTVYEQYF.

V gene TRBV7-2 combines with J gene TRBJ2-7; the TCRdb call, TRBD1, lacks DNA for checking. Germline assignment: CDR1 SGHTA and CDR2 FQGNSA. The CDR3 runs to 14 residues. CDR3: CASSPLRQGYEQYF.

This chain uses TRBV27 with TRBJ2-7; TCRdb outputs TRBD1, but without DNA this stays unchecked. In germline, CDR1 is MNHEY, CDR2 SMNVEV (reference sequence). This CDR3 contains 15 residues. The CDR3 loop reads CASSPTGTDTYEQYF.

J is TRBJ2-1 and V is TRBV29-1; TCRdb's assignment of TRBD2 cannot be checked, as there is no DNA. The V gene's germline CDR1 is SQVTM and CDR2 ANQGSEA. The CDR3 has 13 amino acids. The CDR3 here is CSVRLEVYNEQFF.

CDR3 sequence: CASSLETDPANYGYTF. The chain employs TRBV7-9 and TRBJ1-2; TCRdb proposes TRBD1, but this gene call is untestable without DNA. From germline, CDR1 is SEHNR and CDR2 FQNEAQ (reference sequence). The CDR3 consists of 16 residues.

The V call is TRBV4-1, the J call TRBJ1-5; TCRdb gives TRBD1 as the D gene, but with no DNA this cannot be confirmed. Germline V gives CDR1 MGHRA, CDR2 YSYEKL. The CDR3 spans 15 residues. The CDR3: CASSLGGNWNQPQHF.

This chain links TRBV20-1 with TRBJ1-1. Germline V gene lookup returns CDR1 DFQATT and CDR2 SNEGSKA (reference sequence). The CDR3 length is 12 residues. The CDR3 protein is CSARDEAEEAFF.

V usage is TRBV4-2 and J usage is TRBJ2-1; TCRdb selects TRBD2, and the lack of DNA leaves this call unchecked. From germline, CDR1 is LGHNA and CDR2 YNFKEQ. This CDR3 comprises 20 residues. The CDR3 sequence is CASSQDLRGGTSGSSNEQFF.